This T cell receptor (beta chain) was captured in a study of T-cell memory formation after mild COVID-19. Study information: The TCR clusters were mostly specific to one donor.

This clonotype was seen more than once but under ten times. Antigen: not known. TCRdb used MiXCR to reprocess the 5' RACE reads, holding one entry per CDR3 protein. The data contain some 280,000 distinct CDR3 sequences, about 16% of them singletons. Findings and caveats of the study: Contracting CD8+ clones were enriched in EMRA, CD4+ mainly in CM and EM. The study detected some responding clones in pre-infection memory, suggesting cross-reactive memory joined.

The CDR3 contains 11 residues. Germline loops: CDR1 SNHLY, CDR2 FYNNEI. V gave up 4 bases and J gave up 8 bases, with 9 bases separating them. This chain joins TRBV2 and TRBJ2-7, with D perhaps TRBD1 (5 bases). The origin of this receptor is a man in his late teens or twenties who had mild COVID-19 (a few samples of this study predate the infection). Cell type and time point are not known. The sequencing sample was made of PBMCs or a T cell subset sorted from them (not recorded which). CDR3 residues: CASSADKQQYV. Written as DNA, the CDR3 is TGTGCCAGCAGTGCGGACAAGCAGCAGTACGTC.